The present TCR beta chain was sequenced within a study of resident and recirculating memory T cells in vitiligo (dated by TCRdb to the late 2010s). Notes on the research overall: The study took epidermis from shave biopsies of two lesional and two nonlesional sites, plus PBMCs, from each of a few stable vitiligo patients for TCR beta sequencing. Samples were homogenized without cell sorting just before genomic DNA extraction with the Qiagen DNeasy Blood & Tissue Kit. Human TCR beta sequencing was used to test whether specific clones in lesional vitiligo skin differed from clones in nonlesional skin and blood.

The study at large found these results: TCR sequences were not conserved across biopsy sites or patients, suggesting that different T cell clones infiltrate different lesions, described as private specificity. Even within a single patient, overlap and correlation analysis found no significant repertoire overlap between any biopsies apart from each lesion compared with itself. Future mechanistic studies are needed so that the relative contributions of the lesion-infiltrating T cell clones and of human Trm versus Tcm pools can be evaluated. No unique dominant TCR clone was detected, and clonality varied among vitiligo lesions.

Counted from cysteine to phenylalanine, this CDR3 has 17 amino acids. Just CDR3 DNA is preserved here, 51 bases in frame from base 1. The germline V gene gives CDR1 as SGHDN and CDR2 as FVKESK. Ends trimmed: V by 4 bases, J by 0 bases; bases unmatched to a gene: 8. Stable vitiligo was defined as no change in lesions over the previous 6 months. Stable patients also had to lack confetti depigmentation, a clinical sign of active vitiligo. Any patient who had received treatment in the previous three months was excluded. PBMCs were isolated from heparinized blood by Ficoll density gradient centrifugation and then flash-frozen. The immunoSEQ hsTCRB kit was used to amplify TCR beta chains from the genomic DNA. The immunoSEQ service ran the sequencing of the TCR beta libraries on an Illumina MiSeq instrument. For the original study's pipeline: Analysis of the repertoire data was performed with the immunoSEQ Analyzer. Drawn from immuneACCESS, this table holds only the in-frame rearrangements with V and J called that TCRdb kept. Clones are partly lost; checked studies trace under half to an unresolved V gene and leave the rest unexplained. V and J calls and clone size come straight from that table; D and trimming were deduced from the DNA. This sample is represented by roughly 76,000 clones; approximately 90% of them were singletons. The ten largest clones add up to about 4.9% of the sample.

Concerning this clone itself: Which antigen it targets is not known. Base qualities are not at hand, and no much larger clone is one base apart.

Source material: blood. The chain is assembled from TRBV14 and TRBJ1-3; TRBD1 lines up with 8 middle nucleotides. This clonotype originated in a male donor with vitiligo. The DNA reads TGTGCCAGCAGCCGCAGGACAGGGCAGATCTCTGGAAACACCATATATTTT. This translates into CASSRRTGQISGNTIYF.